This T cell receptor beta chain emerged from a study of cytomegalovirus exposure and HLA in healthy donors. Across the whole study: Of around 400 genotyped donors, around 80% grouped in the Caucasian-associated ancestry cluster. Points from the study as a whole: Whilst most TCR sequences proved rare, a subset of public TCRs occurred across many donors. Per a later analysis, approximately 16,000 TCR beta sequences showed association with HLA alleles at 0.05 false discovery rate. It was reported in a later analysis that an Asian-associated ancestry cluster showed fewer N-insertions than the 666-donor mean.

The CDR3 is made up of 14 amino acids. Trimming cost V 3 bases and J 4 bases, with 13 bases left between them. Per germline, CDR1 SEHNR and CDR2 FQNEAQ (reference sequence). As concerns this clone: No antigen is known for it.

This PCR relied on a set of 60 Vbeta primers and 13 Jbeta primers. The method was immunoSEQ multiplex PCR; TCRdb's version includes in-frame clones alone and lacks a portion of them. The sample comprises about 130,000 clones, roughly four fifths of which are singletons, and 5.9% rests with the top ten. The material sequenced was PBMCs. The sequence derives from a woman in her forties in good health and CMV-seropositive. The V gene is TRBV7-9, the J gene TRBJ2-7, with no clear D. In DNA form, the CDR3 reads TGTGCCAGCAGCTTTTATACACCTCTGTACGAGCAGTACTTC. It translates to CASSFYTPLYEQYF. Looking up the rest from reference TRBV7-9 and TRBJ2-7 gives the full variable domain: DTGVSQNPRHKITKRGQNVTFRCDPISEHNRLYWYRQTLGQGPEFLTYFQNEAQLEKSRLLSDRFSAERPKGSFSTLEIQRTEQGDSAMYLCASSFYTPLYEQYFGPGTRLTVT.